The entry below describes one T cell receptor (beta chain). These data come from a study of technical replicates of blood from several donors. In germline, CDR1 is SGHDT, CDR2 YYEEEE. V was clipped by 4 bases and J by 5 bases; unmatched bases: 5. The length of the CDR3 is 13 residues. Here immunoSEQ multiplex PCR was the method, and the copy in TCRdb shows in-frame clones only, minus some. The data show tens of thousands of clones, with 95% to 97% seen just once and approximately 0.3% held by the top ten. The receptor was derived from a human donor in good health. The chain couples TRBV5-6 to TRBJ2-5, with 7 bases fitting TRBD1. The sample comprised T cells isolated from PBMCs. The CDR3 DNA reads as TGTGCCAGCAGCGGAACAGGGGAGGAGACCCAGTACTTC. Protein: CASSGTGEETQYF. The whole variable domain, remainder taken from reference TRBV5-6 and TRBJ2-5, is DAGVTQSPTHLIKTRGQQVTLRCSPKSGHDTVSWYQQALGQGPQFIFQYYEEEERQRGNFPDRFSGHQFPNYSSELNVNALLLGDSALYLCASSGTGEETQYFGPGTRLLVL.